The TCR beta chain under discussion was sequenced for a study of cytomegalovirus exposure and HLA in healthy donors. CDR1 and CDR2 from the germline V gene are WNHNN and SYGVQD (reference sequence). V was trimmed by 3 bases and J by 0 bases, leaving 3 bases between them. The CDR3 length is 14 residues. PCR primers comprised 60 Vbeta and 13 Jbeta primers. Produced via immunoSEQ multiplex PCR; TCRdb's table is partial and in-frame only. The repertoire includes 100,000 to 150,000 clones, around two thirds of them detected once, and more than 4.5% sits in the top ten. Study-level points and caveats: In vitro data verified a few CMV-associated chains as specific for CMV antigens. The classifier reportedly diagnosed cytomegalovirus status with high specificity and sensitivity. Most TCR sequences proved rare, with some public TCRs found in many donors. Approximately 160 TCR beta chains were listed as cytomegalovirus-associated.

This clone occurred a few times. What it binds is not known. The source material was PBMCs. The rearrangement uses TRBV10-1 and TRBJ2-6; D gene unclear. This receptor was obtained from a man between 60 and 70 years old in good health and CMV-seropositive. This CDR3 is CASSDSSGANVLTF. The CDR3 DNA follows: TGCGCCAGCAGTGACAGCTCTGGGGCCAACGTCCTGACTTTC.